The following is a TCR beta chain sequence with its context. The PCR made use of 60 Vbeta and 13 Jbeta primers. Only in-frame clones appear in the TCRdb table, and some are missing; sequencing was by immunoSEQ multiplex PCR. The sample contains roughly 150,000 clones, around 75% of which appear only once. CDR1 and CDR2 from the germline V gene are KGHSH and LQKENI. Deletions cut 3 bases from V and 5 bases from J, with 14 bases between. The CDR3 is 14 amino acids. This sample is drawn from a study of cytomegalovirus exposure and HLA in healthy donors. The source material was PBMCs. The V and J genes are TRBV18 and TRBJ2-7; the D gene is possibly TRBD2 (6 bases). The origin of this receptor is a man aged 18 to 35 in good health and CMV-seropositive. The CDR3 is CASSPTAGRNEQYV. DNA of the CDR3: TGTGCCAGCTCACCTACCGCAGGGAGGAACGAGCAGTACGTC.